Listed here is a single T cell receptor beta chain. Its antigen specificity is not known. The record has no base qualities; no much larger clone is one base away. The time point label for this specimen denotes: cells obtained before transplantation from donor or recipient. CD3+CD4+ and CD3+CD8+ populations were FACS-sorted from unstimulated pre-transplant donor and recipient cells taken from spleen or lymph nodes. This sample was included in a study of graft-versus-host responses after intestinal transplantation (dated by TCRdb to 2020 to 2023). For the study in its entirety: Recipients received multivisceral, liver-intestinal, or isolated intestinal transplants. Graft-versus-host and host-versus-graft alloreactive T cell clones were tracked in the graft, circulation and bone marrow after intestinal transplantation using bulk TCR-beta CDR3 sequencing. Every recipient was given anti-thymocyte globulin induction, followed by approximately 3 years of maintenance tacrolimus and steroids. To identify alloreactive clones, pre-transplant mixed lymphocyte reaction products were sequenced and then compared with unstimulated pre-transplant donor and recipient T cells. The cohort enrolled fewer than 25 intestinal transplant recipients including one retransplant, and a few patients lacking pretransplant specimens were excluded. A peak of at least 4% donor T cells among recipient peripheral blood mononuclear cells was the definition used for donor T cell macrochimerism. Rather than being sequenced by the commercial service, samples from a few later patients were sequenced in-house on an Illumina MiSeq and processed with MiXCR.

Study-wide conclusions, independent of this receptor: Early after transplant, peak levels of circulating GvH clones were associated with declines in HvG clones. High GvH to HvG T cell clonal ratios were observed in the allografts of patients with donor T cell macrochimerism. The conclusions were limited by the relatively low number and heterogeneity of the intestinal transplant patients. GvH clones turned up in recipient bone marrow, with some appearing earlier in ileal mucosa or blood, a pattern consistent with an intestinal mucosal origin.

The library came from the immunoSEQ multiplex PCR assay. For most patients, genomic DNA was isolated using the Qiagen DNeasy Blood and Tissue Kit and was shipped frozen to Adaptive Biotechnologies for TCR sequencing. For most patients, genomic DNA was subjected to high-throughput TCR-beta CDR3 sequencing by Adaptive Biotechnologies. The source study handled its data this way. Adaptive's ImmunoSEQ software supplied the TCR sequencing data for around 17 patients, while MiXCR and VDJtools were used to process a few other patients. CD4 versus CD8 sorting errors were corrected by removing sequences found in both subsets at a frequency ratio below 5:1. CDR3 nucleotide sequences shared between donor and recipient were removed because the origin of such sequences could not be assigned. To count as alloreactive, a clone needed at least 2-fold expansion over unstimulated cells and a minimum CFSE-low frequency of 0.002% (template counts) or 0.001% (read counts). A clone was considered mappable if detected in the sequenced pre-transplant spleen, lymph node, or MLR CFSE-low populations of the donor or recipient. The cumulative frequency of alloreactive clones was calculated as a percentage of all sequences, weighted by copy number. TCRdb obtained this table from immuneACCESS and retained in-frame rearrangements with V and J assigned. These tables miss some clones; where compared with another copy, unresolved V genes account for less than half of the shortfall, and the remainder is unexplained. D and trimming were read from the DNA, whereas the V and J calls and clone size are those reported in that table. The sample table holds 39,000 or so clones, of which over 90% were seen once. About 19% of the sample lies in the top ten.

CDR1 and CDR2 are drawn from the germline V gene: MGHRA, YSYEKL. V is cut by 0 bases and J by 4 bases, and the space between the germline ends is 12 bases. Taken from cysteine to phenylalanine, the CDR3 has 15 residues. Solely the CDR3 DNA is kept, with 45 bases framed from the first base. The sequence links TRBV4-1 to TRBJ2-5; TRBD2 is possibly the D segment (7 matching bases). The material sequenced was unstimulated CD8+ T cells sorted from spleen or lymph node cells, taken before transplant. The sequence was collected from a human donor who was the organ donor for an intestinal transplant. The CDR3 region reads CASSQDRGAGETQYF. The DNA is TGCGCCAGCAGCCAAGATCGGGGGGCAGGAGAGACCCAGTACTTC.